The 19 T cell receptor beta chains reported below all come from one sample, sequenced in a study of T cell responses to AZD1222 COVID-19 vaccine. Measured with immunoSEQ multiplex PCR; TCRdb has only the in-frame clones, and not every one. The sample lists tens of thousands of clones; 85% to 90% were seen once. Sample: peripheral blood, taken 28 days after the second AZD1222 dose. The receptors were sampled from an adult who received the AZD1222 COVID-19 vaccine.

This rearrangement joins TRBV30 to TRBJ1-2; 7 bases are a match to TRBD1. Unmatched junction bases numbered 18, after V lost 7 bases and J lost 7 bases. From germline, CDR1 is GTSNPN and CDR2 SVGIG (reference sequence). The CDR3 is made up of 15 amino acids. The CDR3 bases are TGTGCCTTACGCCAAAGACAGGGTCAAATCGGTGGCTACACCTTC. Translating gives CALRQRQGQIGGYTF.

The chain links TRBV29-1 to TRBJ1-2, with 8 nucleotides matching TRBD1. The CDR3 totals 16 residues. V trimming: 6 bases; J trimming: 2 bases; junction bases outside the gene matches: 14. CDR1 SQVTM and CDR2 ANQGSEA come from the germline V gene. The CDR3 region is CSVEPRTGIGNYGYTF. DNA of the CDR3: TGCAGCGTGGAACCAAGGACAGGGATCGGGAACTATGGCTACACCTTC.

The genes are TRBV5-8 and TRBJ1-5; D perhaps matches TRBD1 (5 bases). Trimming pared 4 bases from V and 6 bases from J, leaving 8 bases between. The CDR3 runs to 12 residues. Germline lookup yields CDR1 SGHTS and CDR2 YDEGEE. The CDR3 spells CASSPGPQPQHF. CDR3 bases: TGTGCCAGCAGCCCGGGACCTCAGCCCCAGCATTTT.

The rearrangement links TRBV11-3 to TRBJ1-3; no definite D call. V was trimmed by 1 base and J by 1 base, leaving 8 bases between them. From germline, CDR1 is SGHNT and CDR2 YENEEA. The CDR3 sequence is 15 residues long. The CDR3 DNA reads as TGTGCCAGCAGCTTAGGCAGATCTTCTGGAAACACCATATATTTT. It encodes CASSLGRSSGNTIYF.

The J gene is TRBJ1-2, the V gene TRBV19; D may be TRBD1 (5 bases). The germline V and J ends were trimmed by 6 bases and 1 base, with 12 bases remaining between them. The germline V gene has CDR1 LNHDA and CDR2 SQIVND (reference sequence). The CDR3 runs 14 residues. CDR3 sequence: CASSQGGFNYGYTF. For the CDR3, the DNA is TGTGCCAGTAGCCAGGGCGGTTTTAACTATGGCTACACCTTC.

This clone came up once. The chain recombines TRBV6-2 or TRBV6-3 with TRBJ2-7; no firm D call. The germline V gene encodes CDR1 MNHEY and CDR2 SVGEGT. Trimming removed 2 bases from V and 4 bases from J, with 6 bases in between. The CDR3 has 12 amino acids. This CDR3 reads CASSYKNYEQYF. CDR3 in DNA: TGTGCCAGCAGTTACAAGAATTACGAGCAGTACTTC.

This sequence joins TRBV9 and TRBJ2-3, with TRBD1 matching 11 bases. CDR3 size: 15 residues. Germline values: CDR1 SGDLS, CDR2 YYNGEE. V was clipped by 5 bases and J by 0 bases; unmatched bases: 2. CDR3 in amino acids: CASRGTGGSTDTQYF. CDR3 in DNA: TGTGCCAGCAGGGGGACAGGGGGAAGCACAGATACGCAGTATTTT. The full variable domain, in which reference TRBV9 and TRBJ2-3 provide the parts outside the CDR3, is DSGVTQTPKHLITATGQRVTLRCSPRSGDLSVYWYQQSLDQGLQFLIQYYNGEERAKGNILERFSAQQFPDLHSELNLSSLELGDSALYFCASRGTGGSTDTQYFGPGTRLTVL.

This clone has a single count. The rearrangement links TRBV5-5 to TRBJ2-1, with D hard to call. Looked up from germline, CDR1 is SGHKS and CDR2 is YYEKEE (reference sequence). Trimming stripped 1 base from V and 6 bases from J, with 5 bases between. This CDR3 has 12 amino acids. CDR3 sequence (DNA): TGTGCCAGCAGCTTGAGCATCAATGAGCAGTTCTTC. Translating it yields CASSLSINEQFF.

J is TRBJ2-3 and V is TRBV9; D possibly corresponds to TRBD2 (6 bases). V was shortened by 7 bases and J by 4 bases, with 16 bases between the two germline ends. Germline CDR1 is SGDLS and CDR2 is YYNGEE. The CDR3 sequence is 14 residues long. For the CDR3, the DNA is TGTGCCAGCGGATGGAGGGGCGGAGCAGATACGCAGTATTTT. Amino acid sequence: CASGWRGGADTQYF. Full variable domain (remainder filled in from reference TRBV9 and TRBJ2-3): DSGVTQTPKHLITATGQRVTLRCSPRSGDLSVYWYQQSLDQGLQFLIQYYNGEERAKGNILERFSAQQFPDLHSELNLSSLELGDSALYFCASGWRGGADTQYFGPGTRLTVL.

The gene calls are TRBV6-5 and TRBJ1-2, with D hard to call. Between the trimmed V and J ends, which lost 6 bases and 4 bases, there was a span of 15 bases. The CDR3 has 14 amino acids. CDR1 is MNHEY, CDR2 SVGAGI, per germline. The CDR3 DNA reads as TGTGCCAGCAGCCGCACCGGGTTCTCCTATGGCTACACCTTC. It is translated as CASSRTGFSYGYTF.

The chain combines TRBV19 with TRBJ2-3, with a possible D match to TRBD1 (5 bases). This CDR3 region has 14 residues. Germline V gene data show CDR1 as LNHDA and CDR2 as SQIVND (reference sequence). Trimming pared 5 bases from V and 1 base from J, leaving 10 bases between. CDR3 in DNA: TGTGCCAGTAGTTTGGTAGGGGGCACAGATACGCAGTATTTT. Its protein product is CASSLVGGTDTQYF.

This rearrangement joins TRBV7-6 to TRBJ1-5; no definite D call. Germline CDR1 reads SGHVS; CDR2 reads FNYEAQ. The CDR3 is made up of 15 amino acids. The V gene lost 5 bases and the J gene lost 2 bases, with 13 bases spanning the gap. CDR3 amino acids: CASSPSPTGNQPQHF. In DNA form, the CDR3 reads TGTGCCAGCAGCCCCAGCCCCACGGGCAATCAGCCCCAGCATTTT.

CDR3 bases: TGTGCCAGCACGACCCCGGTCGGGAATGAGCAGTTCTTC. Amino acid sequence: CASTTPVGNEQFF. The chain couples TRBV6-5 to TRBJ2-1; unclear D gene. The CDR3 extends over 13 amino acids. Germline values: CDR1 MNHEY, CDR2 SVGAGI. V lost 7 bases and J 7 bases, leaving 14 bases between the germline ends.

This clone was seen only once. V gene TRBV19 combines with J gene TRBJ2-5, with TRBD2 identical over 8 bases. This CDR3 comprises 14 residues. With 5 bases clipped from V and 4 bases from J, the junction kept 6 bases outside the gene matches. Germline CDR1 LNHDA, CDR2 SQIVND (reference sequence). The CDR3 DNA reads TGTGCCAGTAGTTCAAGCGGGAGAGGAGAGACCCAGTACTTC. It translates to CASSSSGRGETQYF.

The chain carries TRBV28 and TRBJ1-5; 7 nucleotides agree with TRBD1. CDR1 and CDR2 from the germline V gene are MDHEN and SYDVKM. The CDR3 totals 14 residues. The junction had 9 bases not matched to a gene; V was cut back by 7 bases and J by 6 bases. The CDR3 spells CASNLGQVGQPQHF. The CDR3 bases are TGTGCCAGCAACCTAGGACAGGTGGGTCAGCCCCAGCATTTT. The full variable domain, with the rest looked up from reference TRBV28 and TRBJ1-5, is DVKVTQSSRYLVKRTGEKVFLECVQDMDHENMFWYRQDPGLGLRLIYFSYDVKMKEKGDIPEGYSVSREKKERFSLILESASTNQTSMYLCASNLGQVGQPQHFGDGTRLSIL.

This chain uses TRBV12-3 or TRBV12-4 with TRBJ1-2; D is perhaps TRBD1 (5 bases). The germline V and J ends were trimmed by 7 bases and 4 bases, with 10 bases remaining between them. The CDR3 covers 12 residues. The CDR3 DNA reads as TGTGCCAGCACCCGGGACGGCTATGGCTACACCTTC. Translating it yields CASTRDGYGYTF.

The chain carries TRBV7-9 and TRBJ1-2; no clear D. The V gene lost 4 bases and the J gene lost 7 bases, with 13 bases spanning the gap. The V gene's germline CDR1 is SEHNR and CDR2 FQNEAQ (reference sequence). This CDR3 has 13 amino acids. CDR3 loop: CASSSPRVLGYTF. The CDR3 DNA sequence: TGTGCCAGCAGCTCACCGCGGGTGCTTGGCTACACCTTC.

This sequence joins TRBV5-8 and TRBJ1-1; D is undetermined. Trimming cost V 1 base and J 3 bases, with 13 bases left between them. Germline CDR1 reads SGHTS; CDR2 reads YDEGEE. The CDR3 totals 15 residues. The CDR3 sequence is CASSLYGNSDTEAFF. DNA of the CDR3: TGTGCCAGCAGCTTGTACGGGAATTCGGACACTGAAGCTTTCTTT.

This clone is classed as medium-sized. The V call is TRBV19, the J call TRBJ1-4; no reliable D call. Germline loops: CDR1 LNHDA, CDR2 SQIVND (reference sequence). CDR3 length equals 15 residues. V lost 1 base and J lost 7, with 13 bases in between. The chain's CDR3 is CASSIVPGMAEKLFF. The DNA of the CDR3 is TGTGCCAGTAGTATAGTCCCCGGGATGGCTGAAAAACTGTTTTTT.